This T cell receptor (beta chain) was sequenced for a study of blood T cell repertoires in COVID-19. The CDR3 has 15 residues. Germline V gives CDR1 SNHLY, CDR2 FYNNEI. The trim removed 6 bases at V and 6 bases at J, leaving 7 bases unmatched. A few counts support this clone. Method: immunoSEQ multiplex PCR; TCRdb's copy keeps in-frame clones and lacks some. The data show over 50,000 clones, approximately 80% seen once. The material sequenced was peripheral blood. The TCR originated in a human donor with active or convalescent COVID-19. The donor label of this sample is uncertain. The rearrangement links TRBV2 to TRBJ2-1; 11 positions agree with TRBD1. The CDR3 DNA sequence: TGTGCCAGCAGCTACGGACAGGGGGCAGGCAATGAGCAGTTCTTC. Amino acid sequence: CASSYGQGAGNEQFF.